The entry below gives a single TCR beta chain sequence along with its context. Its antigen is unknown. The CDR3 loop spans 12 amino acids. V dropped 5 bases and J dropped 7; count of bases not matched to a gene: 6. Germline CDR1 SQVTM, CDR2 ANQGSEA. At sampling all donors were nominally healthy, likely with unrecorded immune exposures. This sample was taken from a study of cytomegalovirus exposure and HLA in healthy donors. The study, taken as a whole, reports: HLA alleles were associated with 15,000 to 20,000 TCR beta sequences in a later analysis at 0.05 false discovery rate. In a later analysis, a missense DCLRE1C variant was linked to TCR beta V- and J-gene trimming.

13 Jbeta primers and 60 Vbeta primers were used for the PCR. Clones were read by immunoSEQ multiplex PCR, and TCRdb kept only the in-frame ones, dropping some. The sample shows about 140,000 clones, roughly 79% of them seen only once. Sequencing was performed on PBMCs. The receptor comes from a male donor in good health and CMV-seronegative. The chain joins TRBV29-1 to TRBJ2-7; TRBD1 matches at 9 bases. The CDR3 DNA follows: TGCAGCGTTTGGACAGGGGCAGGGGAGCAGTACTTC. Translation gives CSVWTGAGEQYF.